A single sample gave rise to the 30 T cell receptor beta chains below, sequenced in a study of CD8+ T cells in alopecia areata. RNA was extracted and reverse transcribed into cDNA as the sequencing template. Profiled with immunoSEQ multiplex PCR; TCRdb holds only in-frame clones, not every one. The sample has some 170,000 clones; roughly 60% are singletons. This sample comprised CD4+ T cells sorted from blood, obtained at week 0. The receptors come from a human donor with alopecia areata.

The chain couples TRBV30 to TRBJ1-1; a weak D match, TRBD1 (5 bases). The CDR3 spans 14 residues. The germline V and J ends were trimmed by 0 bases and 3 bases, with 11 bases remaining between them. The V gene's germline CDR1 is GTSNPN and CDR2 SVGIG (reference sequence). CDR3 residues: CAWSVTGRHTEAFF. In nucleotides, the CDR3 is TGTGCCTGGAGTGTAACAGGACGACACACTGAAGCTTTCTTT. The variable domain in full, completed from reference TRBV30 and TRBJ1-1, reads SQTIHQWPATLVQPVGSPLSLECTVEGTSNPNLYWYRQAAGRGLQLLFYSVGIGQISSEVPQNLSASRPQDRQFILSSKKLLLSDSGFYLCAWSVTGRHTEAFFGQGTRLTVV.

The chain joins TRBV27 to TRBJ1-1; D ambiguous. The germline V and J ends were trimmed by 2 bases and 0 bases, with 7 bases remaining between them. The CDR3 has 14 amino acids. Germline CDR1 is MNHEY and CDR2 is SMNVEV (reference sequence). The CDR3 nucleotides read TGTGCCAGCAGTTTACAGAAAATGAACACTGAAGCTTTCTTT. Translating gives CASSLQKMNTEAFF.

This sequence joins TRBV9 and TRBJ1-1, with D perhaps matching TRBD1 (6 bases). Trimming took off 4 bases at V and 2 bases at J, with 9 bases between the two ends. The CDR3 consists of 13 residues. Germline CDR1 and CDR2: SGDLS and YYNGEE. The CDR3 DNA reads TGTGCCAGCAGCTCGACAGGAAACACTGAAGCTTTCTTT. Its translation is CASSSTGNTEAFF.

J is TRBJ2-1 and V is TRBV29-1; 12 positions match TRBD1. The CDR3 consists of 14 residues. J was trimmed by 8 bases and V by 4 bases; bases with no gene match: 6. Germline lookup yields CDR1 SQVTM and CDR2 ANQGSEA. The CDR3 here is CSVAGTGGKYEQFF. CDR3 DNA: TGCAGCGTTGCCGGGACAGGGGGCAAGTATGAGCAGTTCTTC.

A word on this clone: Other DNA sequences in this specimen translate into the identical CDR3. The chain recombines TRBV29-1 with TRBJ1-2; 8 bases map to TRBD1. CDR1 is SQVTM and CDR2 is ANQGSEA in the germline V gene. This CDR3 is built from 12 residues. The V segment lost 4 bases and the J segment 5 bases; nucleotides outside the gene matches: 3. This chain's CDR3 is CSVVTGGYGYTF. In nucleotides, the CDR3 is TGCAGCGTTGTAACAGGGGGATATGGCTACACCTTC.

The V gene is TRBV30, the J gene TRBJ1-3; no clear D. The germline V and J ends were trimmed by 2 bases and 7 bases, with 9 bases remaining between them. The CDR3 runs 12 residues. Per germline, CDR1 GTSNPN and CDR2 SVGIG (reference sequence). For the CDR3, the DNA is TGTGCCTGGAGTCCGGGTGGCAACACCATATATTTT. As protein: CAWSPGGNTIYF.

The chain has TRBV29-1 and TRBJ1-3, with D perhaps TRBD1 (6 bases). Germline CDR1 reads SQVTM; CDR2 reads ANQGSEA. Trimming left V 6 bases short and J 4 bases short, with 10 bases between. The CDR3 is made up of 12 amino acids. The CDR3 spells CSVTGNGNTIYF. The DNA for the CDR3 is TGCAGCGTAACAGGGAACGGAAACACCATATATTTT.

With regard to this clone: The sample has other DNA sequences that encode this CDR3 too. This chain links TRBV30 with TRBJ1-5, with no clear D. Germline CDR1 is GTSNPN and CDR2 is SVGIG (reference sequence). The V gene lost 0 bases and the J gene lost 7 bases, with 10 bases spanning the gap. The CDR3 loop spans 13 amino acids. CDR3 protein: CAWSVESGQPQHF. CDR3 bases: TGTGCCTGGAGTGTAGAGAGTGGACAGCCCCAGCATTTT.

V and J are TRBV29-1 and TRBJ1-5, with TRBD1 identical over 10 bases. Germline assignment: CDR1 SQVTM and CDR2 ANQGSEA. This CDR3 region has 13 residues. After removal of 7 bases from V and 7 bases from J, the junction contained 7 bases not matched to a gene. This chain's CDR3 is CSAQTGGDQPQHF. CDR3 DNA: TGCAGCGCTCAGACAGGGGGCGACCAGCCCCAGCATTTT.

This clone appeared a single time. The chain carries TRBV4-3 and TRBJ1-1; D may be TRBD1 (5 bases). The CDR3 extends over 13 amino acids. From germline, CDR1 is LGHNA and CDR2 YSLEER. Trimming shortened V by 5 bases and J by 3 bases, and 10 bases separated the two germline ends. The CDR3 here is CASSFRVDTEAFF. The DNA of the CDR3 is TGCGCCAGCAGCTTCAGGGTTGACACTGAAGCTTTCTTT.

This chain links TRBV7-8 with TRBJ2-6; 14 bases are shared with TRBD2. Looked up from germline, CDR1 is SGHVS and CDR2 is FQNEAQ. Trimming cost V 5 bases and J 4 bases; bases outside gene matches: 7. The CDR3 consists of 18 residues. The CDR3 protein is CASSPRLAGGTGANVLTF. CDR3 in DNA: TGTGCCAGCAGCCCCCGACTAGCGGGGGGGACCGGGGCCAACGTCCTGACTTTC.

The chain links TRBV9 to TRBJ2-6, with D possibly matching TRBD1 (5 bases). The CDR3 spans 15 residues. With 3 bases removed from V and 1 base from J, the gap between germline ends came to 8 bases. Germline CDR1 and CDR2: SGDLS and YYNGEE. This chain's CDR3 is CASSARGSGANVLTF. The CDR3 DNA reads TGTGCCAGCAGCGCTAGGGGATCTGGGGCCAACGTCCTGACTTTC.

This chain joins TRBV29-1 and TRBJ2-5, with D perhaps TRBD1 or TRBD2 (5 bases each). Deletions cut 7 bases from V and 7 bases from J, with 13 bases between. Germline CDR1 and CDR2: SQVTM and ANQGSEA. The CDR3 runs 11 residues. CDR3 DNA sequence: TGCAGCGGGGACCAGGGCCGGACCCAGTACTTC. Amino acid sequence: CSGDQGRTQYF.

This clone was counted only a few times. The gene calls are TRBV2 and TRBJ1-2; D is unclear. The CDR3 is made up of 11 amino acids. Trimming took 2 bases from V and 8 from J, leaving 6 bases between them. Germline lookup yields CDR1 SNHLY and CDR2 FYNNEI. This CDR3 is CASSELRGYTF. DNA of the CDR3: TGTGCCAGCAGTGAATTAAGGGGCTACACCTTC.

This chain connects TRBV18 to TRBJ2-7; a possible D gene is TRBD2 (6 bases). Germline values: CDR1 KGHSH, CDR2 LQKENI. The ends were cut back, 3 bases at V and 6 bases at J, with 15 bases in the middle. This CDR3 comprises 14 residues. CDR3 coding DNA: TGTGCCAGCTCACCCTCGGGGGTTAGGGGCGAGCAGTACTTC. Amino acids: CASSPSGVRGEQYF.

Note on this clone: Mismatch with germline at one junction end may stem from a read error. The J gene is TRBJ1-1, the V gene TRBV7-2; TRBD1 matches at 7 bases. The CDR3 extends over 12 amino acids. Germline CDR1 and CDR2: SGHTA and FQGNSA. The CDR3: CASSRVQGEAFF. CDR3 nucleotides: TGCGCCAGCAGCCGAGTACAGGGGGAAGCTTTCTTT.

V gene TRBV5-1 combines with J gene TRBJ2-3, with D perhaps TRBD2 (6 bases). The V gene lost 2 bases and the J gene lost 2 bases, with 12 bases spanning the gap. CDR3 size: 15 residues. CDR1 is SGHRS and CDR2 is YFSETQ in the germline V gene. The DNA for the CDR3 is TGCGCCAGCAGCTTAAATACGGGAGTCACAGATACGCAGTATTTT. This sequence encodes CASSLNTGVTDTQYF.

By proportion, this clone is medium-sized. The J gene is TRBJ1-6, the V gene TRBV13; 8 positions match TRBD1. The V and J ends lost 4 bases and 10 bases, in that order; junction bases with no gene match: 3. Per germline, CDR1 PRHDT and CDR2 FYEKMQ (reference sequence). This CDR3 region has 13 residues. The CDR3 here is CASSSRGHSPLHF. In DNA, the CDR3 is TGTGCCAGCAGCTCCAGGGGGCACTCACCCCTCCACTTT.

The J gene is TRBJ2-3, the V gene TRBV7-8, with D unclear. The CDR3 has 17 residues. V was shortened by 5 bases and J by 2 bases, with 20 bases between the two germline ends. The germline V gene has CDR1 SGHVS and CDR2 FQNEAQ. CDR3: CASSLRFLESHTDTQYF. The DNA for the CDR3 is TGTGCCAGCAGCCTACGTTTTCTGGAGTCCCACACAGATACGCAGTATTTT.

The chain links TRBV2 to TRBJ2-3; the D is unclear. There are 11 residues in the CDR3. The germline CDR1 and CDR2 sequences are SNHLY and FYNNEI. V was trimmed by 8 bases and J by 3 bases, leaving 6 bases between them. CDR3: CASLGTDTQYF. The CDR3, as DNA: TGTGCCAGCCTGGGGACAGATACGCAGTATTTT. The whole variable domain, filled in from reference TRBV2 and TRBJ2-3, reads EPEVTQTPSHQVTQMGQEVILRCVPISNHLYFYWYRQILGQKVEFLVSFYNNEISEKSEIFDDQFSVERPDGSNFTLKIRSTKLEDSAMYFCASLGTDTQYFGPGTRLTVL.

The CDR3 DNA follows: TGTGCCTGGAGTGCTTCAGGAGACACTGAAGCTTTCTTT. Residues: CAWSASGDTEAFF. The V call is TRBV30, the J call TRBJ1-1; D is uncertain. CDR3 length: 13 amino acids. V lost 1 base, J lost 3 bases, and 9 bases lay in between. Looked up from germline, CDR1 is GTSNPN and CDR2 is SVGIG (reference sequence).

This clone came up a few times. The V gene is TRBV7-9, the J gene TRBJ2-7; no clear D gene. The CDR3 sequence is 13 residues long. CDR1 and CDR2 (germline): SEHNR, FQNEAQ (reference sequence). V dropped 3 bases and J dropped 4 bases, with 10 bases sitting between them. The CDR3 region is CASSFGRQYEQYF. The CDR3 region has the DNA TGTGCCAGCAGCTTTGGACGGCAGTACGAGCAGTACTTC.

This clone showed up just once. The V call is TRBV4-3, the J call TRBJ2-1, with D unclear. V was pared by 0 bases and J by 6 bases, with 9 bases between. CDR3 size: 14 residues. Germline CDR1 reads LGHNA; CDR2 reads YSLEER. CDR3 DNA: TGCGCCAGCAGCCAAGAGCCGAGGTCCAATGAGCAGTTCTTC. Its protein is CASSQEPRSNEQFF.

This sequence joins TRBV7-2 and TRBJ1-1; TRBD1 might be the D (5 bases). The V gene lost 3 bases and the J gene lost 1 base, with 21 bases spanning the gap. The CDR3 has 18 amino acids. Germline V lookup: CDR1 SGHTA, CDR2 FQGNSA. The CDR3 coding sequence is TGTGCCAGCAGCTTTTACAGGATTTCCCCCTCGGGGAACACTGAAGCTTTCTTT. Translating gives CASSFYRISPSGNTEAFF. The variable domain in full, with the rest retrieved from reference TRBV7-2 and TRBJ1-1, is GAGVSQSPSNKVTEKGKDVELRCDPISGHTALYWYRQSLGQGLEFLIYFQGNSAPDKSGLPSDRFSAERTGGSVSTLTIQRTQQEDSAVYLCASSFYRISPSGNTEAFFGQGTRLTVV.

This clone was seen only a few times. J is TRBJ1-2 and V is TRBV25-1; D gene ambiguous. Looked up from germline, CDR1 is MGHDK and CDR2 is SYGVNS. The CDR3 is 12 residues long. Trimming took off 5 bases at V and 3 bases at J, with 7 bases between the two ends. CDR3: CASSFGDYGYTF. Written as DNA, the CDR3 is TGTGCCAGCAGTTTCGGAGACTATGGCTACACCTTC.

The chain combines TRBV29-1 with TRBJ1-1; D is unresolved. This CDR3 is built from 12 residues. The germline V and J ends were trimmed by 4 bases and 3 bases, with 9 bases remaining between them. CDR1 SQVTM and CDR2 ANQGSEA come from the germline V gene. The CDR3 bases are TGCAGCGTTGCGGGAGGATACACTGAAGCTTTCTTT. It is translated as CSVAGGYTEAFF.

The chain carries TRBV29-1 and TRBJ1-5; no clear D. The CDR3 loop spans 15 amino acids. CDR1 is SQVTM, CDR2 ANQGSEA, per germline. The V end lost 4 bases, the J end lost 1 base, and 14 bases lay between the germline ends. The CDR3 nucleotides are TGCAGCGTTGTCTCGAGTCTTGACAGCAATCAGCCCCAGCATTTT. Translating it yields CSVVSSLDSNQPQHF.

J is TRBJ2-5 and V is TRBV5-1, with D perhaps matching TRBD1 (6 bases). Trimming shortened V by 5 bases and J by 2 bases, and 16 bases separated the two germline ends. Germline loops: CDR1 SGHRS, CDR2 YFSETQ. CDR3 size: 15 residues. As DNA, the CDR3 is TGCGCCAGCAGTCCGCAGACAGGAAAGCAAGAGACCCAGTACTTC. Translating it yields CASSPQTGKQETQYF.

The J gene is TRBJ1-5, the V gene TRBV5-6; D is unresolved. With 0 bases removed from V and 3 bases from J, the gap between germline ends came to 13 bases. This CDR3 spans 16 amino acids. The germline CDR1 and CDR2 sequences are SGHDT and YYEEEE. The CDR3 DNA reads TGTGCCAGCAGCTTGGGTTTCGACCTGAACAATCAGCCCCAGCATTTT. Its translation is CASSLGFDLNNQPQHF.

On this clone itself: This CDR3 is also generated by other DNA sequences in the sample. The J gene is TRBJ1-1, the V gene TRBV30; D perhaps matches TRBD1 (5 bases). From germline, CDR1 is GTSNPN and CDR2 SVGIG (reference sequence). There are 12 residues in the CDR3. The V end lost 2 bases, the J end lost 3 bases, and 7 bases lay between the germline ends. The chain's CDR3 is CAWSPGYTEAFF. Written as DNA, the CDR3 is TGTGCCTGGAGTCCAGGGTACACTGAAGCTTTCTTT. Filled out from reference TRBV30 and TRBJ1-1, the complete variable domain reads SQTIHQWPATLVQPVGSPLSLECTVEGTSNPNLYWYRQAAGRGLQLLFYSVGIGQISSEVPQNLSASRPQDRQFILSSKKLLLSDSGFYLCAWSPGYTEAFFGQGTRLTVV.